Included here is one TCR beta chain sequence, with context. Its matching antigen is unknown. The same CDR3 can be traced to other DNA sequences in this sample. The sample originates from a study of shared clonotypes between healthy human individuals. Overall study: Three plates each covered CD4 naive and memory; CD8 naive two, CD8 memory one.

Broader study findings: Across subsets, estimated richness was generally greater for naive than for memory populations. How much donors shared clonotypes was expected to be affected by sequencing depth.

TCRdb's copy holds only in-frame clones and misses some; the assay was immunoSEQ multiplex PCR. The sample contains about 2 million clones, roughly 94% of which appear only once. Cells designated naive CD8 were CD45RO-negative and were positively selected for CCR7, with terminally differentiated effector memory CD45RA+ cells excluded. The CDR3 contains 13 residues. CDR1 and CDR2 from the germline V gene are SGHAT and FQNNGV. The ends were cut back, 1 base at V and 1 base at J, with 4 bases in the middle. The source material was naive CD8+ T cells sorted from blood. The J gene is TRBJ1-1, the V gene TRBV11-2; no firm D call. This receptor was identified in a man between 18 and 29 years old in good health. CDR3 sequence (DNA): TGTGCCAGCAGCTTAGTGGGGAACACTGAAGCTTTCTTT. It encodes CASSLVGNTEAFF.